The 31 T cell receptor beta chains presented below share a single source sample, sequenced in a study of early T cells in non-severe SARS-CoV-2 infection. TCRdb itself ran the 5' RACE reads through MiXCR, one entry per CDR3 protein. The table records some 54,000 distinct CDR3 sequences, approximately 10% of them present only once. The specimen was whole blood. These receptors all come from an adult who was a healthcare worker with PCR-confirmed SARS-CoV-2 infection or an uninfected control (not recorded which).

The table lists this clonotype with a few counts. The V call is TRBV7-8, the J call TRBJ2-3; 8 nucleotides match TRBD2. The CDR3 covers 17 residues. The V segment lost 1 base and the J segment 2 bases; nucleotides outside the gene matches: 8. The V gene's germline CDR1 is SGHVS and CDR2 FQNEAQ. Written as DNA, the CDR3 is TGTGCCAGCAGCTTAGTCTGGAGAGCGGGGGACACAGATACGCAGTATTTT. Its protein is CASSLVWRAGDTDTQYF.

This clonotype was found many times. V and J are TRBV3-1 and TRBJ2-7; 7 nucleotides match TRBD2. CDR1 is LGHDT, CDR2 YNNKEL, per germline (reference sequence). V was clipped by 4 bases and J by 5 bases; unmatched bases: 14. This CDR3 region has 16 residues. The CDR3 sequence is CASSPLASGVGHEQYF. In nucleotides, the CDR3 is TGTGCCAGCAGCCCATTGGCAAGCGGGGTTGGCCACGAGCAGTACTTC.

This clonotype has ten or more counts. As DNA, the CDR3 is TGTGCCAGTAGCGTATCCCTGGGCGGGAGCAATCAGCCCCAGCATTTT. It is translated as CASSVSLGGSNQPQHF. The chain combines TRBV19 with TRBJ1-5; no definite D call. The CDR3 loop spans 16 amino acids. Germline CDR1 reads LNHDA; CDR2 reads SQIVND (reference sequence). The ends were cut back, 6 bases at V and 1 base at J, with 16 bases in the middle.

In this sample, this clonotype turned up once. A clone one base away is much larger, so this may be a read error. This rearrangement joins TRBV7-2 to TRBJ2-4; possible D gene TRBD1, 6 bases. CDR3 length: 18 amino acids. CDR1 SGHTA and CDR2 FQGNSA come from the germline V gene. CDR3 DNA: TGTGCCAGCAGCTTAGTGGGGGCCTCTAGGATCGCCAAAAACATTAAGTACTTC. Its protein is CASSLVGASRIAKNIKYF.

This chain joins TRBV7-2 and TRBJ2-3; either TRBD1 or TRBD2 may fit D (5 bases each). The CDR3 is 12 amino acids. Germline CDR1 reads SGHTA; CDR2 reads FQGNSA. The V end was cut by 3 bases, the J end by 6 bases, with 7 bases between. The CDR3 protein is CASSFGADTQYF. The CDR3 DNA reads TGTGCCAGCAGCTTCGGGGCCGATACGCAGTATTTT.

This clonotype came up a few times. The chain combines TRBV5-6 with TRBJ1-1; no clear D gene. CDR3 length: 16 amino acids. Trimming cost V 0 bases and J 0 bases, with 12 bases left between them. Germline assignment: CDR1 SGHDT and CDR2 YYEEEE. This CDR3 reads CASSLVGVVMNTEAFF. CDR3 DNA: TGTGCCAGCAGCTTGGTAGGTGTGGTCATGAACACTGAAGCTTTCTTT. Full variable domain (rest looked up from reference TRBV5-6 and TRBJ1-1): DAGVTQSPTHLIKTRGQQVTLRCSPKSGHDTVSWYQQALGQGPQFIFQYYEEEERQRGNFPDRFSGHQFPNYSSELNVNALLLGDSALYLCASSLVGVVMNTEAFFGQGTRLTVV.

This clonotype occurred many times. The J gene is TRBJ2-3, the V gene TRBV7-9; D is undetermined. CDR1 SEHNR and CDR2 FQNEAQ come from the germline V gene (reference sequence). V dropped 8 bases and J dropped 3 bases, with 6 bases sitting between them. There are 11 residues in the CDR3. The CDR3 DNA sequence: TGTGCCAGCCATAATACAGATACGCAGTATTTT. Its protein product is CASHNTDTQYF.

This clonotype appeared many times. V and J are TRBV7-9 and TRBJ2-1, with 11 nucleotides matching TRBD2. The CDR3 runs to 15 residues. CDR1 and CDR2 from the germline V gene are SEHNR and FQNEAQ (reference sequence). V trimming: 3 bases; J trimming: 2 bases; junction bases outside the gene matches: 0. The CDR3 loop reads CASSLTSGTYNEQFF. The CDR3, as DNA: TGTGCCAGCAGCTTGACTAGCGGGACCTACAATGAGCAGTTCTTC.

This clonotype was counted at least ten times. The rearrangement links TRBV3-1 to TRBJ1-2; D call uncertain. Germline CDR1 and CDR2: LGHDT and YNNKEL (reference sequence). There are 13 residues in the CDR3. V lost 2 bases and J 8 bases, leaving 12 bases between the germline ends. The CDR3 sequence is CASSQSSSYGYTF. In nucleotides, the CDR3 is TGTGCCAGCAGCCAATCGTCATCGTACGGCTACACCTTC.

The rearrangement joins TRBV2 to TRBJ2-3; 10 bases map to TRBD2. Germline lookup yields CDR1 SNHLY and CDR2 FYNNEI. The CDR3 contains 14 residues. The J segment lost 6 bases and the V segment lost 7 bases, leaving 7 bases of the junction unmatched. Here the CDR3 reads CASMGLASGDTQYF. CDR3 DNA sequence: TGTGCCAGCATGGGACTAGCGAGCGGCGATACGCAGTATTTT.

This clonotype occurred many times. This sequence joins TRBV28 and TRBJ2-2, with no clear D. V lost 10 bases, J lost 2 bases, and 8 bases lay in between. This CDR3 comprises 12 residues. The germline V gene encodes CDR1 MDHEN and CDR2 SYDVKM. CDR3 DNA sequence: TGTGCCACCTGTTTAAACACCGGGGAGCTGTTTTTT. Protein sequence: CATCLNTGELFF. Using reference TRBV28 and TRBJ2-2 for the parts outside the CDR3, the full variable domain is DVKVTQSSRYLVKRTGEKVFLECVQDMDHENMFWYRQDPGLGLRLIYFSYDVKMKEKGDIPEGYSVSREKKERFSLILESASTNQTSMYLCATCLNTGELFFGEGSRLTVL.

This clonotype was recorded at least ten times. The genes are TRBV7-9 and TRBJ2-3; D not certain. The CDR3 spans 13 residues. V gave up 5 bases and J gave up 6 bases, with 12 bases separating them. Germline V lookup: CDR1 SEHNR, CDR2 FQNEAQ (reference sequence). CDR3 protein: CASSPDFSDTQYF. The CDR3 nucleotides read TGTGCCAGCAGCCCCGACTTCTCGGATACGCAGTATTTT. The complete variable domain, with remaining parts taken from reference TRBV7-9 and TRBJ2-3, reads DTGVSQNPRHKITKRGQNVTFRCDPISEHNRLYWYRQTLGQGPEFLTYFQNEAQLEKSRLLSDRFSAERPKGSFSTLEIQRTEQGDSAMYLCASSPDFSDTQYFGPGTRLTVL.

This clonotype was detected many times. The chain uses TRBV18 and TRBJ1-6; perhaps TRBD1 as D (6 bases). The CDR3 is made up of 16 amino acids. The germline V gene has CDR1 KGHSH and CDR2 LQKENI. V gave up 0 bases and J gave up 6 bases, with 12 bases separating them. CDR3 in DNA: TGTGCCAGCTCACCACCGTCCAGGGGTAGTAATTCACCCCTCCACTTT. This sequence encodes CASSPPSRGSNSPLHF.

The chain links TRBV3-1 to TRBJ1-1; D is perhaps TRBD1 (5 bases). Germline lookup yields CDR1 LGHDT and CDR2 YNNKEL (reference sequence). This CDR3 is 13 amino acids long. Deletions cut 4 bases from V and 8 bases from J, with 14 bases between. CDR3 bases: TGTGCCAGCAGCCCCCGCACTGAGGGGGAAGCTTTCTTT. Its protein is CASSPRTEGEAFF. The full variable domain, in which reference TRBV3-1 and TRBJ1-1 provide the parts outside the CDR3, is DTAVSQTPKYLVTQMGNDKSIKCEQNLGHDTMYWYKQDSKKFLKIMFSYNNKELIINETVPNRFSPKSPDKAHLNLHINSLELGDSAVYFCASSPRTEGEAFFGQGTRLTVV.

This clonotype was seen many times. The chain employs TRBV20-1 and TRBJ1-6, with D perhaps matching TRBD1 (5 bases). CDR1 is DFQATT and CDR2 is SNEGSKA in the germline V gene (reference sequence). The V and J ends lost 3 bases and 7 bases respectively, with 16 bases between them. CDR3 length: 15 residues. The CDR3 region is CSARPPGPLNSPLHF. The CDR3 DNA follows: TGCAGTGCTAGGCCCCCGGGACCTCTGAATTCACCCCTCCACTTT.

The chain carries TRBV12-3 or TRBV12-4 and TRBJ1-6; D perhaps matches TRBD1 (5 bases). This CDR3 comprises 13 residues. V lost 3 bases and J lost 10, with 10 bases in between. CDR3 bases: TGTGCCAGCAGTTTCGAAGGGACGTCACCCCTCCACTTT. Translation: CASSFEGTSPLHF.

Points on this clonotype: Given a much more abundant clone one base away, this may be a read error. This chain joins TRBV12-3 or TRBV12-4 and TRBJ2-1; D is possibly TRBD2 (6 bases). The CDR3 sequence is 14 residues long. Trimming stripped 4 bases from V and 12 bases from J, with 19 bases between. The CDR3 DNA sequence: TGTGCCAGCAGTTACTATCGGGACTTCCAGGGGCAGTTCTTC. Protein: CASSYYRDFQGQFF.

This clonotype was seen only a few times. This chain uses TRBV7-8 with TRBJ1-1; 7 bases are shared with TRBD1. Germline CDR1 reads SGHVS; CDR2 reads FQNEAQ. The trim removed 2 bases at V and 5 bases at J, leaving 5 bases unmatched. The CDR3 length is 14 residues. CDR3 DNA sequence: TGTGCCAGCAGCTTACCCAGGGGGAAAACTGAAGCTTTCTTT. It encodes CASSLPRGKTEAFF.

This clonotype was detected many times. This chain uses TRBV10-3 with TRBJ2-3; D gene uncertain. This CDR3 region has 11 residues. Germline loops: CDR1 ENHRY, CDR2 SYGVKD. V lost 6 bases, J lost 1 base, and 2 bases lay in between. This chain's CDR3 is CAISRTDTQYF. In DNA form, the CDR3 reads TGTGCCATCAGCCGCACAGATACGCAGTATTTT.

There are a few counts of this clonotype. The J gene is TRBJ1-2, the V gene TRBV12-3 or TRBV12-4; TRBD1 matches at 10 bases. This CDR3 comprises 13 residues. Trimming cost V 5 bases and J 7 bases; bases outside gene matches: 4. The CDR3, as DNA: TGTGCCAGCAGTATAGGGACAGGGGTTGGCTACACCTTC. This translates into CASSIGTGVGYTF.

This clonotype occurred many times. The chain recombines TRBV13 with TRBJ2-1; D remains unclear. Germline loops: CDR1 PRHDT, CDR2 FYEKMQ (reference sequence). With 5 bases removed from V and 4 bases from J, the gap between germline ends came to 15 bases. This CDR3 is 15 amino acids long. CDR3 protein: CASSPLERRYNEQFF. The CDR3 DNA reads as TGTGCCAGCAGCCCCCTTGAACGGCGTTACAATGAGCAGTTCTTC.

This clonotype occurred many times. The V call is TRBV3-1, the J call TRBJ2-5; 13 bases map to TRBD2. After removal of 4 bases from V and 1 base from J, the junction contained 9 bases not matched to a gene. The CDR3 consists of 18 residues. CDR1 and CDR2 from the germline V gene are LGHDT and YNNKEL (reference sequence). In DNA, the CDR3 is TGTGCCAGCAGCCGTGGAAAGACTAGCGGGGGGTTCCAAGAGACCCAGTACTTC. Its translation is CASSRGKTSGGFQETQYF.

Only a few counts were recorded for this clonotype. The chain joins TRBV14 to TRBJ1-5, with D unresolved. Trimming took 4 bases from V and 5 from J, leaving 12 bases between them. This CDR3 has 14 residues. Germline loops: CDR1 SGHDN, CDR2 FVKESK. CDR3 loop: CASSPYGIDQPQHF. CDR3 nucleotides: TGTGCCAGCAGCCCCTACGGGATCGATCAGCCCCAGCATTTT.

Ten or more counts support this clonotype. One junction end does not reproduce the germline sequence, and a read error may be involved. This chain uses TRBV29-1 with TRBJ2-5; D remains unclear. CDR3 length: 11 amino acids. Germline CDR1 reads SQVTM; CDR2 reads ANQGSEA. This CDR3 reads CSVRTEEIQYF. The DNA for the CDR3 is TGCAGCGTTAGAACAGAAGAGATCCAGTACTTC.

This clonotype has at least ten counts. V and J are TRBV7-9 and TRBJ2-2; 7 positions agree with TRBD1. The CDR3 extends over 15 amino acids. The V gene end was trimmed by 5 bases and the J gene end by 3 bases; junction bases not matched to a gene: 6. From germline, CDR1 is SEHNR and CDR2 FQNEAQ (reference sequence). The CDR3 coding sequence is TGTGCCAGCAGCGAAGGGACAGCCCACACCGGGGAGCTGTTTTTT. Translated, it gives CASSEGTAHTGELFF.

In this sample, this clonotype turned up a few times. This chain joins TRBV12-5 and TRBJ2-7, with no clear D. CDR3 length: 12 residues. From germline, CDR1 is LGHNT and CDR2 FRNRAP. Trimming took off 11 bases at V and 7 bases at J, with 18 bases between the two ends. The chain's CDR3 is CAFTWQHTEQYF. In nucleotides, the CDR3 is TGTGCTTTCACCTGGCAGCATACGGAGCAGTACTTC.

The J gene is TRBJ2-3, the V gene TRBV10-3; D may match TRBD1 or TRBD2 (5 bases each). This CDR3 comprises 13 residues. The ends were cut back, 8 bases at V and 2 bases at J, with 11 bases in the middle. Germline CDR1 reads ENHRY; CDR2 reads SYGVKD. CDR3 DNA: TGTGCCATCGGAGGCAGGGACACAGATACGCAGTATTTT. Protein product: CAIGGRDTDTQYF.

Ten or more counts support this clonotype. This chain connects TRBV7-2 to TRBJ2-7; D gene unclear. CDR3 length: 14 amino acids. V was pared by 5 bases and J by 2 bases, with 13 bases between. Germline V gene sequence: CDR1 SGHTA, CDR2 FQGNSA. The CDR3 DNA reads TGTGCCAGCAGCCCGACTTGGGATACCTACGAGCAGTACTTC. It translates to CASSPTWDTYEQYF.

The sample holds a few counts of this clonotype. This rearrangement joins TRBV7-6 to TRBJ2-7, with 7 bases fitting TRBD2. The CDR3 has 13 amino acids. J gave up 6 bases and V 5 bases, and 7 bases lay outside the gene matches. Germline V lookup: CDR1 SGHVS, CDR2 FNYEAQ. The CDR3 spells CASSPEGGFEQYF. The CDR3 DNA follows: TGTGCCAGCAGCCCCGAGGGAGGGTTCGAGCAGTACTTC.

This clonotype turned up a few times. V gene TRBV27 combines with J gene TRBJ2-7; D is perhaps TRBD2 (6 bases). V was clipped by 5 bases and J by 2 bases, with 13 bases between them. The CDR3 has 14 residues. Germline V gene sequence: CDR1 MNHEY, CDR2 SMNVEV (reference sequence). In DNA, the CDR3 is TGTGCCAGCAGTCCGGGACTTGGAACCTACGAGCAGTACTTC. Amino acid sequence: CASSPGLGTYEQYF.

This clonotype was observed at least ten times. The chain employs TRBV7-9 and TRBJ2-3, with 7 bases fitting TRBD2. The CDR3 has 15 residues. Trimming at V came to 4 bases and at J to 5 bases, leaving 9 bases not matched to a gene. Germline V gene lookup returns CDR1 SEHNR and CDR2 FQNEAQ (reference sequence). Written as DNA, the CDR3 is TGTGCCAGCAGCTCGTCCCGAGCGGGGATAGATACGCAGTATTTT. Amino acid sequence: CASSSSRAGIDTQYF.